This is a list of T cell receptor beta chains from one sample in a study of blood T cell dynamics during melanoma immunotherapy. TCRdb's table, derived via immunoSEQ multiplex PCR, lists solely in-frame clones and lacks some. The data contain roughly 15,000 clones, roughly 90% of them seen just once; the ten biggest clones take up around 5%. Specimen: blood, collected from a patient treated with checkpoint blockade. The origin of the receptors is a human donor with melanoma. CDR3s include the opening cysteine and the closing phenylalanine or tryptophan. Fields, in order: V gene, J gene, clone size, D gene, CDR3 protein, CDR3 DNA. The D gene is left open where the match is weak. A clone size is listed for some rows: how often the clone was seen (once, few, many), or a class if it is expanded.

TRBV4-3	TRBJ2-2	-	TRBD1	CASSQDRGTNTGELFF	TGCGCCAGCAGCCAAGACAGGGGGACGAACACCGGGGAGCTGTTTTTT
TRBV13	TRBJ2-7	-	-	CASSTRRGESSYEQYF	TGTGCCAGCAGCACTAGAAGGGGGGAGAGCTCCTACGAGCAGTACTTC
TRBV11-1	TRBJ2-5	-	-	CASSLAQPQETQYF	TGTGCCAGCAGCTTAGCCCAGCCTCAAGAGACCCAGTACTTC
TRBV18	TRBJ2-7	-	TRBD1	CASSPPGTGGILGYEQYF	TGTGCCAGCTCACCACCCGGGACAGGGGGCATATTGGGCTACGAGCAGTACTTC
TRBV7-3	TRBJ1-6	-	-	CASSFVGTKVGGKNSPLHF	TGTGCCAGCAGCTTCGTGGGGACGAAAGTGGGGGGCAAGAATTCACCCCTCCACTTT
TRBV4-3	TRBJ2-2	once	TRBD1	CASRRDREVSGELFF	TGCGCCAGCAGACGGGACAGGGAGGTTTCCGGGGAGCTGTTTTTT
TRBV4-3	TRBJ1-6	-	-	CASSQGATQNEYNSPLHF	TGCGCCAGCAGCCAAGGGGCGACACAAAACGAGTATAATTCACCCCTCCACTTT
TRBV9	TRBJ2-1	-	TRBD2	CASSVTSGGTYNEQFF	TGTGCCAGCAGTGTGACTAGCGGGGGAACCTACAATGAGCAGTTCTTC
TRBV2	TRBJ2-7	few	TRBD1	CASTETGNEQYF	TGTGCCAGCACCGAGACAGGGAACGAGCAGTACTTC
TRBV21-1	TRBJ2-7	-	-	CASSDQGEGSYEQYF	TGTGCCAGCAGCGATCAAGGGGAGGGATCCTACGAGCAGTACTTC
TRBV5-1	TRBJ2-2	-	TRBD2	CASSSGLAGALGELFF	TGCGCCAGCAGCTCAGGACTAGCGGGAGCACTGGGGGAGCTGTTTTTT
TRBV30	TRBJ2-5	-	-	CAWSVGETQYF	TGTGCCTGGAGTGTAGGGGAGACCCAGTACTTC
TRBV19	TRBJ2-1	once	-	CASSIAGAGTYNEQFF	TGTGCCAGTAGTATAGCAGGGGCGGGAACCTACAATGAGCAGTTCTTC
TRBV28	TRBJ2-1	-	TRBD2	CASSSILAGGYNEQFF	TGTGCCAGCAGTTCGATTTTAGCGGGAGGGTACAATGAGCAGTTCTTC
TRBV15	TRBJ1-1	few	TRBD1	CATSSRDREAFF	TGTGCCACCAGCAGCCGGGACAGGGAAGCTTTCTTT
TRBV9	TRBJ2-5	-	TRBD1	CASSASTSTGDQETQYF	TGTGCCAGCAGCGCCTCAACTTCGACAGGGGACCAAGAGACCCAGTACTTC
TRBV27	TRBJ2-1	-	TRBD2	CASQNERDGEAGGVINEQFF	TGTGCCAGCCAGAACGAAAGGGACGGGGAAGCGGGAGGTGTGATCAATGAGCAGTTCTTC
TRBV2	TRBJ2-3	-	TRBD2	CASSETSGSVDTQYF	TGTGCCAGCAGTGAGACTAGCGGGAGCGTAGATACGCAGTATTTT
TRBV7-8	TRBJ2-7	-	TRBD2	CASSLVAGAYEQYF	TGTGCCAGCAGCTTAGTGGCGGGAGCATACGAGCAGTACTTC
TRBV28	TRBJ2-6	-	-	CASRRPVGAGANVLTF	TGTGCCAGCAGACGCCCGGTAGGGGCCGGGGCCAACGTCCTGACTTTC
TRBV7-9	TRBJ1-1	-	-	CASSLGPQNTEAFF	TGTGCCAGCAGCTTAGGTCCACAAAACACTGAAGCTTTCTTT
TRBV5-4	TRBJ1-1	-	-	CASSLGGGGGTEAFF	TGTGCCAGCAGCTTGGGGGGCGGAGGGGGCACTGAAGCTTTCTTT
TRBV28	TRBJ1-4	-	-	CASTGGSNEKLFF	TGTGCCAGCACGGGGGGCTCTAATGAAAAACTGTTTTTT
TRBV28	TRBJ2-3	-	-	CASSPRGIPADTQYF	TGTGCCAGCAGTCCTAGGGGAATTCCAGCAGATACGCAGTATTTT
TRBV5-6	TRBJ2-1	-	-	CASSLTPGLSSYNEQFF	TGTGCCAGCAGCTTAACCCCGGGACTTAGCTCCTACAATGAGCAGTTCTTC
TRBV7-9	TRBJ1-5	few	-	CASMGGEGQPQHF	TGTGCCAGCATGGGGGGGGAGGGTCAGCCCCAGCATTTT
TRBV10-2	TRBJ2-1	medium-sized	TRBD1	CASSEWDRANNEQFF	TGCGCCAGCAGTGAGTGGGACAGGGCCAACAATGAGCAGTTCTTC
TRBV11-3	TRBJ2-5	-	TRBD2	CASSHGGYQETQYF	TGTGCCAGCAGCCACGGGGGGTACCAAGAGACCCAGTACTTC
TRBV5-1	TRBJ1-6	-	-	CASSLEARGPYSPLHF	TGTGCCAGCAGCTTGGAGGCCAGGGGCCCCTATTCACCCCTCCACTTT
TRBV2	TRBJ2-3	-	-	CASSEGGDTDTQYF	TGTGCCAGCAGTGAGGGGGGCGACACAGATACGCAGTATTTT
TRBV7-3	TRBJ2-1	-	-	CASSLMRAARNNEQFF	TGTGCCAGCAGCCTTATGAGGGCCGCCCGTAACAATGAGCAGTTCTTC
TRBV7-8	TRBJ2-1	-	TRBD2	CASSLRLARGLSQQFF	TGTGCCAGCAGCTTAAGACTAGCGAGAGGATTATCCCAGCAGTTCTTC
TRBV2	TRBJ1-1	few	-	CASSVWAPEAFF	TGTGCCAGCAGTGTCTGGGCCCCTGAAGCTTTCTTT
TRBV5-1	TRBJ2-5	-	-	CASSLGQVETQYF	TGCGCCAGCAGCTTGGGACAAGTCGAGACCCAGTACTTC
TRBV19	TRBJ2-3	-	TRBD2	CASSREGFDTQYF	TGTGCCAGTTCACGGGAGGGCTTCGATACGCAGTATTTT
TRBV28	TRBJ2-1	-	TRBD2	CASSSPGTRNEQFF	TGTGCCAGCAGTTCCCCCGGGACTAGGAATGAGCAGTTCTTC
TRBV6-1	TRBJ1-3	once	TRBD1	CASSASVTGVGNTIYF	TGTGCCAGCAGTGCAAGCGTCACAGGGGTCGGAAACACCATATATTTT
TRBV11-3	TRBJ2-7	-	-	CATSTRADVYEQYF	TGTGCCACCTCCACGCGAGCCGATGTCTACGAGCAGTACTTC
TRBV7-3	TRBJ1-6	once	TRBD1	CASSSRDRGSPLHF	TGTGCCAGCAGCTCTCGGGACAGGGGTTCACCCCTCCACTTT
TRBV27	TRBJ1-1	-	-	CASSPLPGLNTEAFF	TGTGCCAGCAGTCCCCTCCCCGGATTGAACACTGAAGCTTTCTTT
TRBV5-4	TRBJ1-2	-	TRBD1	CASSRDSDNYGYTF	TGTGCCAGCAGCCGGGACAGTGATAACTATGGCTACACCTTC